Shown below are 5 T cell receptor beta chains from a single sample sequenced in a study of control samples from healthy donors and cancer patients. TCRdb keeps only in-frame clones here, not all; method: immunoSEQ multiplex PCR. The sample gives about 140,000 clones, 92% of which show up once; 11% is in the top ten. What was sequenced was blood. These TCRs come from a man aged 25-40 years in good health.

The chain employs TRBV28 and TRBJ2-1; possible D gene TRBD2, 5 bases. V gave up 6 bases and J gave up 10 bases, with 7 bases separating them. Germline CDR1 and CDR2: MDHEN and SYDVKM. This CDR3 is built from 10 residues. CDR3 residues: CASSQREQFF. CDR3 nucleotides: TGTGCCAGCAGCCAGCGGGAGCAGTTCTTC.

The chain carries TRBV5-6 and TRBJ1-1; maybe TRBD1 (5 bases). In germline, CDR1 is SGHDT, CDR2 YYEEEE. V was shortened by 0 bases and J by 1 base, with 10 bases between the two germline ends. The CDR3 runs 15 residues. This CDR3 reads CASSLGGARNTEAFF. The CDR3 nucleotides read TGTGCCAGCAGCTTGGGAGGGGCCCGGAACACTGAAGCTTTCTTT.

The rearrangement links TRBV25-1 to TRBJ2-1, with a tentative D call TRBD1 (5 bases). The germline V gene encodes CDR1 MGHDK and CDR2 SYGVNS. The V gene lost 6 bases and the J gene lost 1 base, with 10 bases spanning the gap. The CDR3 contains 14 residues. The CDR3 loop reads CASSTRGSYNEQFF. In DNA form, the CDR3 reads TGTGCCAGCAGCACAAGGGGATCCTACAATGAGCAGTTCTTC.

The chain carries TRBV7-9 and TRBJ2-1; the D gene is possibly TRBD2 (5 bases). V dropped 5 bases and J dropped 14 bases, with 16 bases sitting between them. Germline values: CDR1 SEHNR, CDR2 FQNEAQ (reference sequence). This CDR3 has 12 amino acids. The CDR3 nucleotides read TGTGCCAGCAGCGGAGGACGTTTTGGAGAGTTCTTC. Translated: CASSGGRFGEFF.

V and J are TRBV12-5 and TRBJ1-4; D is ambiguous. The CDR3 totals 13 residues. The germline V and J ends were trimmed by 2 bases and 7 bases, with 8 bases remaining between them. In germline, CDR1 is LGHNT, CDR2 FRNRAP. CDR3 loop: CASGLSDGEKLFF. For the CDR3, the DNA is TGTGCTAGTGGTTTGTCGGATGGTGAAAAACTGTTTTTT.